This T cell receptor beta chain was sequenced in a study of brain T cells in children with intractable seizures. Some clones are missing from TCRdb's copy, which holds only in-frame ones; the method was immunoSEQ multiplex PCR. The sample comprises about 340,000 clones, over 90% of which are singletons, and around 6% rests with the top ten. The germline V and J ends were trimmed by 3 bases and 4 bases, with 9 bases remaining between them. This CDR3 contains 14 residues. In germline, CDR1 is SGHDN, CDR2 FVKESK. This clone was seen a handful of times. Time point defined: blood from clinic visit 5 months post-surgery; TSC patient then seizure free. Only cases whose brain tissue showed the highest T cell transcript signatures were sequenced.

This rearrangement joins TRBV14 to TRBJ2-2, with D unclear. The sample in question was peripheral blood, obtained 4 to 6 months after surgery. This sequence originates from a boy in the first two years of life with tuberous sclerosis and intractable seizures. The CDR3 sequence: CASSHLGRTGELFF. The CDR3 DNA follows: TGTGCCAGCAGCCATCTGGGTCGCACCGGGGAGCTGTTTTTT. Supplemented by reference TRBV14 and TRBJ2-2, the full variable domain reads EAGVTQFPSHSVIEKGQTVTLRCDPISGHDNLYWYRRVMGKEIKFLLHFVKESKQDESGMPNNRFLAERTGGTYSTLKVQPAELEDSGVYFCASSHLGRTGELFFGEGSRLTVL.